The rows below give T cell receptor beta chains drawn from one sample of a study of cytotoxic CD8 clonotypes in ibrutinib-treated CLL. Data came from immunoSEQ multiplex PCR; TCRdb stores just in-frame clones and leaves some out. The sample has about 45,000 clones; over 60% are singletons. Sequencing was performed on PBMCs, taken after 24 months of ibrutinib treatment. The receptors shown here come from a human donor with chronic lymphocytic leukemia. Each CDR3 is given with its conserved first and last residue. A D gene is named only where the DNA matches it firmly. Size is stated for part of the rows, as once, few or many counts, or as a class when the clone is expanded.

d_call clone_size j_call v_call cdr3_aa cdr3_nt
. . TRBJ2-3 TRBV6-1 CASSAQGTGTDTQYF TGTGCCAGCAGTGCACAGGGCACTGGCACAGATACGCAGTATTTT
TRBD2 . TRBJ2-3 TRBV29-1 CSAPRSGGADTQYF TGCAGCGCTCCGAGAAGCGGGGGGGCAGATACGCAGTATTTT
TRBD1 . TRBJ2-1 TRBV5-1 CASSLTGGSYNEQFF TGCGCCAGCAGCTTGACAGGGGGCTCCTACAATGAGCAGTTCTTC
. . TRBJ2-5 TRBV6-1 CASSEREGEYF TGTGCCAGCAGTGAAAGGGAGGGGGAGTACTTC
. . TRBJ2-1 TRBV5-1 CASSLIDRTNPYNEQFF TGCGCCAGCAGCTTAATCGACCGGACAAATCCCTACAATGAGCAGTTCTTC
. . TRBJ1-1 TRBV20-1 CSARSPLRAFF TGCAGTGCTAGATCACCGCTAAGAGCTTTCTTT
TRBD2 . TRBJ2-1 TRBV5-1 CASSLWTSGRAVSDRGLFF TGCGCCAGCAGCTTGTGGACTAGCGGGAGGGCCGTCTCCGATAGGGGGCTGTTCTTC
. few TRBJ2-3 TRBV2 CASSDSRSSTSTDTQYF TGTGCCAGCAGTGATTCCAGAAGCTCTACTAGCACAGATACGCAGTATTTT
. . TRBJ1-2 TRBV9 CASSVEDSYGYTF TGTGCCAGCAGCGTAGAGGACAGCTATGGCTACACCTTC
TRBD1 once TRBJ2-7 TRBV7-7 CASSLTGVAEQYF TGTGCTAGCAGCTTAACAGGGGTAGCCGAGCAGTACTTC
TRBD1 . TRBJ1-1 TRBV6-6 CASRGTGQVNTEAFF TGTGCCAGCAGAGGGACAGGACAGGTGAACACTGAAGCTTTCTTT
. . TRBJ2-5 TRBV19 CASGPFGETQYF TGTGCCAGTGGACCCTTCGGGGAGACCCAGTACTTC
TRBD2 . TRBJ2-5 TRBV5-1 CASSFSGGRETQYF TGCGCCAGCAGCTTTAGCGGGGGCCGGGAGACCCAGTACTTC
. . TRBJ1-2 TRBV5-6 CASSFKHLYGYTF TGTGCCAGCAGCTTTAAACACCTATATGGCTACACCTTC
TRBD2 . TRBJ2-1 TRBV12-5 CASGRGTSGYNEQFF TGTGCTAGTGGTCGGGGGACTAGCGGATACAATGAGCAGTTCTTC
. . TRBJ2-7 TRBV5-4 CASSLQGPRGGNEQYF TGTGCCAGCAGCTTGCAAGGACCAAGGGGAGGCAACGAGCAGTACTTC
. . TRBJ2-7 TRBV28 CASSFGQGPRYF TGTGCCAGCAGTTTTGGTCAGGGTCCCAGGTACTTC
. . TRBJ2-3 TRBV6-5 CASSSGTDTQYF TGTGCCAGCAGTTCCGGGACGGATACGCAGTATTTT
. . TRBJ2-2 TRBV27 CASRLKPSSNTGELFF TGTGCCAGCAGACTTAAGCCTAGCTCAAACACCGGGGAGCTGTTTTTT
. . TRBJ2-4 TRBV7-2 CASSLVRGGKNIQYF TGTGCCAGCAGCTTAGTTAGAGGGGGCAAAAACATTCAGTACTTC
TRBD1 . TRBJ2-7 TRBV27 CASEDRGREQYF TGTGCCAGCGAGGACAGGGGACGGGAGCAGTACTTC
. . TRBJ2-3 TRBV6-5 CASSSRGVLNTQYF TGTGCCAGCAGTAGCAGGGGTGTCCTGAATACGCAGTATTTT
. few TRBJ2-2 TRBV7-3 CASSRTTLAGETGELFF TGTGCCAGCAGCCGGACTACACTAGCAGGAGAGACCGGGGAGCTGTTTTTT
. few TRBJ2-7 TRBV18 CASSTTNTHEQYF TGTGCCAGCTCCACTACAAACACGCACGAGCAGTACTTC
. . TRBJ2-5 TRBV5-1 CASSLRQYGIETQYF TGCGCCAGCAGTCTCAGACAGTACGGTATAGAGACCCAGTACTTC
. . TRBJ1-2 TRBV4-2 CASSQETQVLYGYTF TGTGCCAGCAGCCAAGAGACGCAGGTCCTCTATGGCTACACCTTC
. . TRBJ2-5 TRBV5-1 CASSSSPRSSYQETQYF TGCGCCAGCAGTTCAAGTCCCCGAAGCTCGTACCAAGAGACCCAGTACTTC
. . TRBJ1-3 TRBV5-5 CASSREIGSGNTIYF TGTGCCAGCAGCCGGGAGATCGGGAGTGGAAACACCATATATTTT
TRBD2 . TRBJ2-3 TRBV2 CASLSGGSTDTQYF TGTGCCAGCCTTAGCGGGGGAAGCACAGATACGCAGTATTTT
. . TRBJ1-1 TRBV13 CASSFLGRLNTEAFF TGTGCCAGCAGCTTCCTTGGGCGCCTCAACACTGAAGCTTTCTTT
. . TRBJ1-2 TRBV2 CASTLGGTPLF TGTGCCAGCACCTTAGGCGGGACCCCTCTTTTC
. . TRBJ1-4 TRBV28 CASRGSSYEKLFF TGTGCCAGCAGAGGGAGCTCCTATGAAAAACTGTTTTTT
TRBD2 . TRBJ2-7 TRBV27 CASSLWAGGGREQYF TGTGCCAGCAGTTTATGGGCGGGAGGGGGCCGAGAGCAGTACTTC
. few TRBJ1-1 TRBV6-5 CASKGGTEAFF TGTGCCAGCAAGGGTGGAACTGAAGCTTTCTTT
. . TRBJ1-2 TRBV29-1 CSVGGIPPGLSGGYTF TGCAGCGTTGGCGGCATCCCGCCGGGCCTCTCGGGTGGCTACACCTTC
. few TRBJ2-5 TRBV10-3 CAISESRGPEETQYF TGTGCCATCAGTGAGTCAAGGGGACCTGAAGAGACCCAGTACTTC
. . TRBJ2-2 TRBV7-6 CASSPRIQDNTGELFF TGTGCCAGCAGCCCCCGAATCCAGGATAACACCGGGGAGCTGTTTTTT
TRBD2 . TRBJ2-3 TRBV7-9 CASRPPSGRNTDTQYF TGTGCCAGCAGACCACCTAGCGGGAGGAACACAGATACGCAGTATTTT
TRBD1 . TRBJ1-2 TRBV2 CASSLDRVGSGYTF TGTGCCAGCAGTCTCGACAGGGTCGGAAGTGGCTACACCTTC